This T cell receptor (beta chain) originates from a study of cytotoxic CD8 clonotypes in ibrutinib-treated CLL. The method was immunoSEQ multiplex PCR; TCRdb's version includes in-frame clones alone and lacks a portion of them. The table shows 250,000 to 350,000 clones, with 65% to 85% occurring only once. This clone has just a few counts. Sequenced material: PBMCs, taken at disease progression, from a patient treated with ibrutinib. This receptor was identified in a human donor with chronic lymphocytic leukemia.

The DNA of the CDR3 is TGTGCCAGCAGTGAGGACAGACCAGATACGCAGTATTTT. Protein sequence: CASSEDRPDTQYF. V is TRBV2 and J is TRBJ2-3; D may be TRBD1 (6 bases). There are 13 residues in the CDR3. From germline, CDR1 is SNHLY and CDR2 FYNNEI. Deletions cut 3 bases from V and 4 bases from J, with 8 bases between.